Below are 22 T cell receptor beta chains sequenced from a single sample in a study of T cells in Graves' hyperthyroidism and ophthalmopathy. Amplification yielded TCR beta CDR3 regions, with RNA transcripts as the source. The HTBI primer set was used in a first-round RT-PCR of the TCR CDR3. TCRdb analysed the multiplex PCR reads with MiXCR anew, one entry per CDR3 protein. The table lists more than 450,000 distinct CDR3 sequences, about 20% of them singletons. Sequenced sample: blood. The receptors come from a man in his forties or fifties with Graves' ophthalmopathy.

J is TRBJ1-5 and V is TRBV12-3 or TRBV12-4; D is perhaps TRBD1 (6 bases). Deletions cut 6 bases from V and 4 bases from J, with 16 bases between. The CDR3 contains 15 residues. The CDR3 coding sequence is TGTGCCAGCAGCCTGGACAGCCTTGTAAATCAGCCCCAGCATTTT. Translated: CASSLDSLVNQPQHF.

The count of this clonotype is one. CDR3 coding DNA: TGTGCCAGCAGTTGGGTGAGGGCCTCTGGAAACACCATATATTTT. It specifies CASSWVRASGNTIYF. This sequence joins TRBV6-5 and TRBJ1-3; D not resolved. V was pared by 4 bases and J by 0 bases, with 10 bases between. Germline CDR1 MNHEY, CDR2 SVGAGI. The CDR3 is 15 amino acids.

The chain links TRBV11-3 to TRBJ2-3, with TRBD1 matching over 8 bases. Trimming took 6 bases from V and 12 from J; bases not matched to a gene: 11. The CDR3 contains 13 residues. Germline CDR1 reads SGHNT; CDR2 reads YENEEA. The CDR3 region has the DNA TGTGCCAGCAGACCCACATTGGACAGGGTTCAGTATTTT. Amino acids: CASRPTLDRVQYF.

This clonotype was seen a handful of times. This chain joins TRBV5-1 and TRBJ2-1; no clear D gene. The germline V gene has CDR1 SGHRS and CDR2 YFSETQ. The V and J ends lost 3 bases and 5 bases respectively, with 9 bases between them. The CDR3 sequence is 13 residues long. The DNA of the CDR3 is TGCGCCAGCAGCTCTGGACCTCACAATGAGCAGTTCTTC. It translates to CASSSGPHNEQFF.

With respect to this clonotype: The DNA is omitted, as the CDR3 cannot be located on it reliably, and the CDR3 follows TCRdb's listing. This chain joins TRBV28 and TRBJ1-2; the table assigns TRBD1, which was not confirmed against the DNA. CDR1 is MDHEN and CDR2 is SYDVKM in the germline V gene. Ends included, the CDR3 has 23 residues. The CDR3 is CASRLGDESYEQYFGPGNYGYTF.

V and J are TRBV12-3 or TRBV12-4 and TRBJ2-3, with unresolved D. This CDR3 region has 13 residues. V was clipped by 3 bases and J by 3 bases, with 7 bases between them. The CDR3 protein is CASSFRATDTQYF. The CDR3 DNA follows: TGTGCCAGCAGTTTCCGGGCAACAGATACGCAGTATTTT.

This chain connects TRBV5-1 to TRBJ2-3; 7 bases map to TRBD1. The CDR3 consists of 15 residues. J gave up 2 bases and V 4 bases, and 7 bases lay outside the gene matches. Germline CDR1 SGHRS, CDR2 YFSETQ. Written as DNA, the CDR3 is TGCGCCAGCAGCGGGAGACAGGGCCCCACAGATACGCAGTATTTT. Encoded protein: CASSGRQGPTDTQYF. The full variable domain, its missing parts supplied by reference TRBV5-1 and TRBJ2-3, is KAGVTQTPRYLIKTRGQQVTLSCSPISGHRSVSWYQQTPGQGLQFLFEYFSETQRNKGNFPGRFSGRQFSNSRSEMNVSTLELGDSALYLCASSGRQGPTDTQYFGPGTRLTVL.

At least ten counts were recorded for this clonotype. The rearrangement joins TRBV18 to TRBJ1-2; D call uncertain. The CDR3 has 16 amino acids. Trimming took 0 bases from V and 3 from J, leaving 14 bases between them. Per germline, CDR1 KGHSH and CDR2 LQKENI. The CDR3 sequence: CASSPPSVNVDYGYTF. The CDR3, as DNA: TGTGCCAGCTCACCACCGTCAGTCAATGTAGACTATGGCTACACCTTC.

The chain has TRBV6-1 and TRBJ1-5, with TRBD1 as a possible D gene (6 bases). Trimming removed 6 bases at V and 0 bases at J, with 15 bases between. The CDR3 length is 16 residues. The V gene's germline CDR1 is MNHNS and CDR2 SASEGT. The CDR3 loop is CASRLGQPSSNQPQHF. The CDR3, as DNA: TGTGCCAGCAGGCTTGGACAGCCTAGTAGCAATCAGCCCCAGCATTTT.

Ten or more counts support this clonotype. The chain joins TRBV12-3 or TRBV12-4 to TRBJ2-1; the D is unclear. The CDR3 extends over 13 amino acids. V was clipped by 2 bases and J by 5 bases, with 7 bases between them. CDR3 amino acids: CASSLRLNNEQFF. The CDR3 nucleotides are TGTGCCAGCAGTTTACGACTCAACAATGAGCAGTTCTTC.

The genes are TRBV6-2 or TRBV6-3 and TRBJ1-1; D gene unclear. CDR1 is MNHEY and CDR2 is SVGEGT in the germline V gene. CDR3 size: 12 residues. The V and J ends lost 7 bases and 0 bases respectively, with 6 bases between them. The CDR3 sequence: CASNHLNTEAFF. The CDR3 DNA follows: TGTGCCAGCAATCATTTGAACACTGAAGCTTTCTTT.

The chain carries TRBV7-3 and TRBJ2-1, with TRBD2 identical over 9 bases. There are 17 residues in the CDR3. Trimming at V came to 4 bases and at J to 0 bases, leaving 7 bases not matched to a gene. The germline V gene encodes CDR1 SGHTA and CDR2 FQGTGA. The DNA of the CDR3 is TGTGCCAGCAGCTCCGTTAGCGGGGGCAGCTCCTACAATGAGCAGTTCTTC. Translated: CASSSVSGGSSYNEQFF.

The J gene is TRBJ2-1, the V gene TRBV9; TRBD2 aligns across 11 bases. V gave up 4 bases and J gave up 7 bases; unmatched junction bases: 10. Germline-derived CDR1 and CDR2 are SGDLS and YYNGEE. CDR3 length equals 16 residues. As DNA, the CDR3 is TGTGCCAGCAGCTTCAGTGGTAGCGGGAGGGCAAATGAGCAGTTCTTC. Translating it yields CASSFSGSGRANEQFF.

There are many counts of this clonotype. V usage is TRBV10-3 and J usage is TRBJ2-5; D not certain. Per germline, CDR1 ENHRY and CDR2 SYGVKD. The CDR3 contains 12 residues. V dropped 5 bases and J dropped 0 bases, with 4 bases sitting between them. In nucleotides, the CDR3 is TGTGCCATCAGTCGAAACCAAGAGACCCAGTACTTC. It translates to CAISRNQETQYF.

This clonotype came up many times. The genes are TRBV7-2 and TRBJ2-1; no reliable D call. Deletions cut 5 bases from V and 5 bases from J, with 4 bases between. Germline V gene data show CDR1 as SGHTA and CDR2 as FQGNSA. CDR3 length: 11 residues. The DNA for the CDR3 is TGTGCCAGCAGCCCTCACAATGAGCAGTTCTTC. Its protein product is CASSPHNEQFF.

Many counts were recorded for this clonotype. This chain joins TRBV11-2 and TRBJ1-1; the match to TRBD1 covers 7 bases. The CDR3 loop spans 14 amino acids. Germline CDR1 reads SGHAT; CDR2 reads FQNNGV. V lost 5 bases, J lost 2 bases, and 5 bases stayed unmatched. CDR3 nucleotides: TGTGCCAGCAGCATCCGGGACAGTAACACTGAAGCTTTCTTT. Its protein product is CASSIRDSNTEAFF. The full variable domain, completed using reference TRBV11-2 and TRBJ1-1, is EAGVAQSPRYKIIEKRQSVAFWCNPISGHATLYWYQQILGQGPKLLIQFQNNGVVDDSQLPKDRFSAERLKGVDSTLKIQPAKLEDSAVYLCASSIRDSNTEAFFGQGTRLTVV.

This chain links TRBV19 with TRBJ2-1, with D possibly matching TRBD1 (6 bases). The CDR3 runs to 15 residues. V shed 6 bases and J shed 0 bases, with 12 bases lying between them. The germline V gene has CDR1 LNHDA and CDR2 SQIVND (reference sequence). CDR3 sequence: CASRTRGSSYNEQFF. In DNA form, the CDR3 reads TGTGCCAGTAGAACCAGGGGAAGCTCCTACAATGAGCAGTTCTTC.

This clonotype appeared a few times. This sequence joins TRBV9 and TRBJ2-2, with D maybe TRBD1 (5 bases). Germline lookup yields CDR1 SGDLS and CDR2 YYNGEE. This CDR3 is built from 15 residues. The V gene lost 0 bases and the J gene lost 1 base, with 7 bases spanning the gap. CDR3 residues: CASSVGGGNTGELFF. In DNA form, the CDR3 reads TGTGCCAGCAGCGTAGGGGGCGGGAACACCGGGGAGCTGTTTTTT.

J is TRBJ2-7 and V is TRBV20-1; 7 nucleotides match TRBD2. This CDR3 region has 15 residues. Per the germline V gene, CDR1 is DFQATT and CDR2 is SNEGSKA (reference sequence). V dropped 6 bases and J dropped 0; count of bases not matched to a gene: 11. The CDR3 reads CSAPTPGGFSYEQYF. The CDR3 DNA reads TGCAGTGCCCCCACCCCGGGGGGATTCTCCTACGAGCAGTACTTC.

This clonotype was detected a few times. This sequence joins TRBV12-3 or TRBV12-4 and TRBJ2-7; weak D call: TRBD1 (5 bases). V was shortened by 4 bases and J by 4 bases, with 14 bases between the two germline ends. The CDR3 has 14 residues. The CDR3 spells CASSSSGPKYEQYF. CDR3 DNA: TGTGCCAGCAGTTCGTCAGGGCCAAAATACGAGCAGTACTTC.

There are a few counts of this clonotype. The chain uses TRBV10-3 and TRBJ2-2; no firm D call. The CDR3 sequence is 16 residues long. Germline loops: CDR1 ENHRY, CDR2 SYGVKD. Deletions cut 4 bases from V and 4 bases from J, with 16 bases between. The CDR3 here is CAISGNPSQVTGELFF. CDR3 in DNA: TGTGCCATCAGTGGGAACCCATCGCAGGTCACCGGGGAGCTGTTTTTT.

This clonotype was picked up many times. The genes are TRBV5-1 and TRBJ1-1; D perhaps matches TRBD1 (5 bases). The CDR3 totals 14 residues. V was pared by 0 bases and J by 5 bases, with 11 bases between. Germline V CDR1 and CDR2: SGHRS, YFSETQ. CDR3 nucleotide sequence: TGCGCCAGCAGCTTGGATGGTGGGGGGACTGAAGCTTTCTTT. Translated: CASSLDGGGTEAFF.